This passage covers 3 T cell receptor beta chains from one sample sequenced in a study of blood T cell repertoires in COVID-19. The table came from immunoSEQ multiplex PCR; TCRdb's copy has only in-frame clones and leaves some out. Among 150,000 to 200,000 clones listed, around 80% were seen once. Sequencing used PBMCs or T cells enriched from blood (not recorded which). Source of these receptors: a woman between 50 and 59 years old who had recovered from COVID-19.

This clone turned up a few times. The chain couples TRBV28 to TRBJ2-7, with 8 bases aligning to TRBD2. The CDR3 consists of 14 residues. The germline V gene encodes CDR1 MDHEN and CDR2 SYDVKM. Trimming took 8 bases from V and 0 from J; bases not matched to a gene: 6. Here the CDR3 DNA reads TGTGCCAGCTCCCCCAGCGGGAGCTCCTACGAGCAGTACTTC. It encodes CASSPSGSSYEQYF.

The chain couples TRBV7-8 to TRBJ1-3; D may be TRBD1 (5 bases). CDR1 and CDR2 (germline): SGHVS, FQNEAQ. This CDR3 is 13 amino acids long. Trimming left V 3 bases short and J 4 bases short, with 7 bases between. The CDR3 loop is CASSFQGGNTIYF. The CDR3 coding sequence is TGTGCCAGCAGCTTCCAGGGCGGAAACACCATATATTTT. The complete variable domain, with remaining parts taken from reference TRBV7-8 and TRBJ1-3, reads GAGVSQSPRYKVAKRGQDVALRCDPISGHVSLFWYQQALGQGPEFLTYFQNEAQLDKSGLPSDRFFAERPEGSVSTLKIQRTQQEDSAVYLCASSFQGGNTIYFGEGSWLTVV.

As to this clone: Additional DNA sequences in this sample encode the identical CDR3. CDR3 DNA: TGTGCCAGCAGCTTAGCGAGGGATTCACCCCTCCACTTT. Amino acids: CASSLARDSPLHF. The chain couples TRBV3-1 (or the pseudogene TRBV3-2) to TRBJ1-6; the D is unclear. Germline values: CDR1 LGHDT, CDR2 YNNKEL (reference sequence). V was clipped by 5 bases and J by 8 bases, with 10 bases between them. The CDR3 runs 13 residues.